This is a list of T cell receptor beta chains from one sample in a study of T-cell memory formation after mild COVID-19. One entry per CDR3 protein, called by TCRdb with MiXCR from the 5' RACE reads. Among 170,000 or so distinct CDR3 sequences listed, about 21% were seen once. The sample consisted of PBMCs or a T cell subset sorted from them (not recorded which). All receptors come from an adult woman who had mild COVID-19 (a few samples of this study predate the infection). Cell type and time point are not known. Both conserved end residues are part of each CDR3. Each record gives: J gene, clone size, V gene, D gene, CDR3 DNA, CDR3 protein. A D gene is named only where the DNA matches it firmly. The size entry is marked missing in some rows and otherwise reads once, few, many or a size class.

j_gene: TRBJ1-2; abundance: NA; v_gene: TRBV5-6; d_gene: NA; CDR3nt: TGTGCCAGCAGCGCGCTTGACTATGGCTACACCTTC; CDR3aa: CASSALDYGYTF
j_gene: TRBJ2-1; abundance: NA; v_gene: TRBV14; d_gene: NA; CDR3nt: TGTGCCAGCAGCCAAGAGGCGAGGGGCGCCTACAATGAGCAGTTCTTC; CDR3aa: CASSQEARGAYNEQFF
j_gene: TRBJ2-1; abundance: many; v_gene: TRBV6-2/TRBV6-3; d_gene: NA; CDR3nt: TGTGCCAGCAGGGACAGTGAGCAGTTCTTC; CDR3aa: CASRDSEQFF
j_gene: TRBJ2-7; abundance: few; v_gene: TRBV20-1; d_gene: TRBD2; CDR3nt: TGCAGTGCTACCCCGACTAGCGGTATTATCTACGAGCAGTACTTC; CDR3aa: CSATPTSGIIYEQYF
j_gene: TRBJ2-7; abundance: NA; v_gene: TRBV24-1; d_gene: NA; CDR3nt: TGTGCCACCAGTGATGGCAGTTCCTACGAGCAGTACTTC; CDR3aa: CATSDGSSYEQYF
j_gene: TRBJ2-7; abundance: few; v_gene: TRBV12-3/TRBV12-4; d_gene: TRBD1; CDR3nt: TGTGCCAGCAGTCTCGACAGGGGCCGTCATCGCTACGAGCAGTACTTC; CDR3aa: CASSLDRGRHRYEQYF
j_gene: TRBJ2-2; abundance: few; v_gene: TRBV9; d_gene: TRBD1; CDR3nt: TGTGCCAGCAGCCCCCCGGACAGGGCATCCGGGGAGCTGTTTTTT; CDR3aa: CASSPPDRASGELFF
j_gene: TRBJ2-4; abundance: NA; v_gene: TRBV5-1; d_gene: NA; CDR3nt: TGCGCCAGCAGCAACTTTGGGGGGACAGACATCACCCACTTC; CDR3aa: CASSNFGGTDITHF
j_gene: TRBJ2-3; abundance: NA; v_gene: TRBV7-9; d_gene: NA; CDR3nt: TGTGCCAGCAGCTTGGACCAATCCCCAGATACGCAGTATTTT; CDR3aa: CASSLDQSPDTQYF
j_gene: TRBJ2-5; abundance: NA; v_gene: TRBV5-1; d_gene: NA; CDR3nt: TGCGCCAGCAGCTTCCACGGGGGGCCGCAAACCCAGTACTTC; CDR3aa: CASSFHGGPQTQYF
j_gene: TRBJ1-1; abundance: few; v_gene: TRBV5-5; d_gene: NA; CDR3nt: TGTGCCAGCAGCTTTAAGCAGGGGACACAAAACTTT; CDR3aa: CASSFKQGTQNF
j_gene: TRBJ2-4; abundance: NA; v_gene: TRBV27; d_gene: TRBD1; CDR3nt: TGTGCCAGCAGTTCCGGGACAGGGGACATTCAGTACTTC; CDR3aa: CASSSGTGDIQYF
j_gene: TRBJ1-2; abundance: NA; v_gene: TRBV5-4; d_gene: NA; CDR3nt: TGTGCCAGCAGCCCGCGGACGGAGGGGATCTATGGCTACACCTTC; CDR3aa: CASSPRTEGIYGYTF
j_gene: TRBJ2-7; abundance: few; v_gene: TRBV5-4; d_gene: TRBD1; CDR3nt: TGTGCCAGCAGCTGGGGACAGGGTCCCTACGAGCAGTACTTC; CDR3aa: CASSWGQGPYEQYF
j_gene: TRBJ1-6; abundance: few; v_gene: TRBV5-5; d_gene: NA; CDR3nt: TGTGCCAGCATCGAACAGTTAAGCTCCTATAATTTACCCCTCCACTTT; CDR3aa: CASIEQLSSYNLPLHF
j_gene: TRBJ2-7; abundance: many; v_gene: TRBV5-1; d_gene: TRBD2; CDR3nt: TGCGCCAGCAGCTCCGCCGGCCGACTTGCGGGAGGGCAATACGAGCAGTACTTC; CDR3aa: CASSSAGRLAGGQYEQYF
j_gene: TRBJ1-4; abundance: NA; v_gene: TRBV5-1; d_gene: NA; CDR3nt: TGCGCCAGCAGCTTGGAGGACAATGAAAAACTGTTTTTT; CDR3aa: CASSLEDNEKLFF
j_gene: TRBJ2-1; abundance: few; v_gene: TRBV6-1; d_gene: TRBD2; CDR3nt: TGTGCCAGCACCCTAGCGGAGTACAATGAGCAGTTCTTC; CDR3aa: CASTLAEYNEQFF
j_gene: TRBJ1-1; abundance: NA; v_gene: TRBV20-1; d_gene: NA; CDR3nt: TGCAGTGCTAGAGATCTTAGAGGGACAGAAGCTTTCTTT; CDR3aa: CSARDLRGTEAFF
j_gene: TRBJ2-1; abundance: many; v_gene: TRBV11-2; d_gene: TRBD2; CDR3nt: TGTGCCAGCAGCTTAGCCCTAGCGGGAGTTGGCTACAATGAGCAGTTCTTC; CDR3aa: CASSLALAGVGYNEQFF
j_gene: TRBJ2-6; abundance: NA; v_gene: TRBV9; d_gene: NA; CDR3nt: TGTGCCAGCAGCCTCCCGGTACAGCCTGGGGATTCTGGGGCCAACGTCCTGACTTTC; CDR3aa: CASSLPVQPGDSGANVLTF
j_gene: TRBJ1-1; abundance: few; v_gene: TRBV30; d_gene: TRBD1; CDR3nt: TGTGCCTGGATAATAGCAGGGGGTGCTGAAGCTTTCTTT; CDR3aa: CAWIIAGGAEAFF
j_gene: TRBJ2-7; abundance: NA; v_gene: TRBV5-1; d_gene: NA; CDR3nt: TGCGCCAGCAGCGCCGAAGGGCCCTACGAGCAGTACTTC; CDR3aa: CASSAEGPYEQYF
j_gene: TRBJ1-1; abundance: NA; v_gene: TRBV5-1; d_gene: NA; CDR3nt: TGCGCCAGCAGCTTGGGGCGGTACACTGAAGCTTTCTTT; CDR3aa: CASSLGRYTEAFF
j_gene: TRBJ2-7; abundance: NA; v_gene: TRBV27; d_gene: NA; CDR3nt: TGTGCCACCGGCTTTGGGACGGTCTACGAGCAGTACTTC; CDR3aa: CATGFGTVYEQYF
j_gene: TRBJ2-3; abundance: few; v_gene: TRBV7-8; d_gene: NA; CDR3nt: TGTGCCAGCAGCTTGGGAGCTTGGGGCACAGATACGCAGTATTTT; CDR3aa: CASSLGAWGTDTQYF
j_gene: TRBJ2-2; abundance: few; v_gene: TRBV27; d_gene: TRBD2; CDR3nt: TGTGCCAGTTCCGGGGGGGAAGGGACCGGGGAGCTGTTTTTT; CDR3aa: CASSGGEGTGELFF
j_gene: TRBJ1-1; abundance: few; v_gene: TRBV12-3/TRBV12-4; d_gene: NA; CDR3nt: TGTGCCAGCAGTTTATATGGGGCTAGGATCACTGAAGCTTTCTTT; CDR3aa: CASSLYGARITEAFF
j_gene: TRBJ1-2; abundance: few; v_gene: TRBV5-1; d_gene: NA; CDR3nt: TGCGCCAGCAGCCTCGAAGGGGGTTTCACTGGCTACACCTTC; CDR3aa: CASSLEGGFTGYTF
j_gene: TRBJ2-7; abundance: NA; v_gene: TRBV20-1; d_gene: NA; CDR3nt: TGCAGTGCTAAAAGGACAGTGGCCCTTACTTACGAGCAGTACTTC; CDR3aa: CSAKRTVALTYEQYF
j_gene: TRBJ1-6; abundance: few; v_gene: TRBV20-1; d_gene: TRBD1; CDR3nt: TGCAGTGCGCGGGACAGGGCTTCACCCCTCCACTTT; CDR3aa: CSARDRASPLHF
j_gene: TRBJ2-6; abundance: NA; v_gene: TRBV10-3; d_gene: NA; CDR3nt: TGTGCCATCAGTGAGGACAGCTCTGGGGCCAACGTCCTGACTTTC; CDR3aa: CAISEDSSGANVLTF
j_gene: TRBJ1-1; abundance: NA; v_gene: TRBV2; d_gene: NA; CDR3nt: TGTGCCAGGGTGGGGGGCACTGAAGCTTTCTTT; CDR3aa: CARVGGTEAFF
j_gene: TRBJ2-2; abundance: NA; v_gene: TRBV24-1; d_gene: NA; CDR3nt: TGTGCCACCAGTGATTGGGGCCCGAACACCGGGGAGCTGTTTTTT; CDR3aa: CATSDWGPNTGELFF
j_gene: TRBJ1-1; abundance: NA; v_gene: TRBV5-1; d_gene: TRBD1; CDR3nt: TGCGCCAGCAGCTGGGACAGGGGAACGTTCATCACTGAAGCTTTCTTT; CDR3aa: CASSWDRGTFITEAFF
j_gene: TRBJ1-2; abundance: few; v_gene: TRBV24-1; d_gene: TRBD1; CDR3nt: TGTGCCACCAGTGAGGAGACAGGGGGCGCCCGGGGCTACACCTTC; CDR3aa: CATSEETGGARGYTF
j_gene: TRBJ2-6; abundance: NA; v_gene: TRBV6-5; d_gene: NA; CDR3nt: TGTGCCAGCAGTCGGAGGGGGGCTGGGGCCAACGTCCTGACTTTC; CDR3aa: CASSRRGAGANVLTF
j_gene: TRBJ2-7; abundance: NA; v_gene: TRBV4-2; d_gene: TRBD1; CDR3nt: TGTGCCAGCAGCCAAGACCGACAGGGCTACGAGCAGTACTTC; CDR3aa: CASSQDRQGYEQYF
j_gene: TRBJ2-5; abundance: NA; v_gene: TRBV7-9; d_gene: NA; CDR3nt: TGTGCCAGCAGCTTAGATTGGCTGGGGGATGGCGGCCAGTACTTC; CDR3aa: CASSLDWLGDGGQYF
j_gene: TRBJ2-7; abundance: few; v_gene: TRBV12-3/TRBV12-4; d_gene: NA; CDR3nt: TGTGCCAGCAGTCCAACTTTCACTAGCATGACCTACGAGCAGTACTTC; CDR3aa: CASSPTFTSMTYEQYF
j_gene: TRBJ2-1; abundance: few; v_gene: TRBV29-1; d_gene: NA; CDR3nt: TGCAGCGTTTCGGGGGACAAGGCTGAGCAGTTCTTC; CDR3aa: CSVSGDKAEQFF
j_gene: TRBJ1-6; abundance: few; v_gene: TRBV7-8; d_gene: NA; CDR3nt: TGTGCCAGCAGCTTAGATCGGGTGGGAAATTCACCCCTCCACTTT; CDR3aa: CASSLDRVGNSPLHF
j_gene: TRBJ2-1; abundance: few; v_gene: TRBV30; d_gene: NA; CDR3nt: TGTGCCGGTGGGACCAACAATGAGCAGTTCTTC; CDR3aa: CAGGTNNEQFF
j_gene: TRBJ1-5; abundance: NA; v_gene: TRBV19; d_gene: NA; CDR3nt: TGTGCCAGTAGTATGGGGTCCGGACAACAGCATTTT; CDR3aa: CASSMGSGQQHF
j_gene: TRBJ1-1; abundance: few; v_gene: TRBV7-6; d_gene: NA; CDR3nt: TGTGCCAGCAGCCAGACCACAGGGTCTGAAGCTTTCTTT; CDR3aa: CASSQTTGSEAFF
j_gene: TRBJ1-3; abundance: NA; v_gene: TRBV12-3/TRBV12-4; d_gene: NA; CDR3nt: TGTGCCAGCAGAACTTACGACAGCTCTGGAAACACCATATATTTT; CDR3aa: CASRTYDSSGNTIYF
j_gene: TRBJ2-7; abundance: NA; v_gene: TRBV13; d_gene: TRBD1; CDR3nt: TGTGCCAGCAGCGCCGCCGGGACAGGGGTTAGCGAGCAGTACTTC; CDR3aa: CASSAAGTGVSEQYF
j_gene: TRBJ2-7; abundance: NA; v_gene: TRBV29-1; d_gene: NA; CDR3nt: TGCAGCGTTGAAGAACACAGAGCCTACGAGCAGTACTTC; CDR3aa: CSVEEHRAYEQYF
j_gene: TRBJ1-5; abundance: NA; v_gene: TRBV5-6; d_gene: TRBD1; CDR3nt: TGTGCCAGCAGCACCGGGACAGGCAGCAATCAGCCCCAGCATTTT; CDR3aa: CASSTGTGSNQPQHF
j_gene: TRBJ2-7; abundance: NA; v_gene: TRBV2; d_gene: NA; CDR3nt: TGTGCCAGCAGTACAGGGTACGACGAGCAGTACTTC; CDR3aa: CASSTGYDEQYF
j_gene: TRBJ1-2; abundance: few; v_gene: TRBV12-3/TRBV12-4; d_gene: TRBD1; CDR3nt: TGTGCCAGCATCCAGGGGGGGGGAGGAGGCTACACCTTC; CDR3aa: CASIQGGGGGYTF
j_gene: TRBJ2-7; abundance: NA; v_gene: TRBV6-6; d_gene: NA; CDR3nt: TGTGCCAGCAGTTACCAAATGGGACGGAGTCTCTACGAGCAGTACTTC; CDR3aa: CASSYQMGRSLYEQYF